Here is one TCR beta chain with its context. The antigen this receptor binds is unknown. There are no base qualities to consult, and no much larger clone falls within one base. This sample was taken from a study of PD-L1 blockade in urothelial cancer (dated by TCRdb to 2016 to 2017). Study-wide context: Therapy was started in about 2014 for all patients, and atezolizumab 1,200 mg was administered intravenously every 3 weeks. Nine patients achieved durable clinical benefit and some 21 did not. Whole exome sequencing and RNA sequencing of pretreatment tumors were performed alongside TCR sequencing in the same patients. Progression-free survival longer than 6 months counted as durable clinical benefit, and TCR features were additionally tested against both progression-free and overall survival. Pretreatment tumor samples, along with matched peripheral blood collected serially before and after atezolizumab treatment, underwent TCR sequencing. Blood samples were analyzed at 3 weeks after treatment start (second dose) and at 6 weeks after treatment start. About 90% of the 29 patients were males with bladder-origin urothelial cancer, and about 65% of the roughly 30 reported a prior smoking history. An ECOG performance status of 0 or 1 was recorded for the patients, and 0 to 3 prior chemotherapy regimens had been received by the patients. The study, an exploratory multi-omic analysis, examined somatic, immune and clinical correlates of response to PD-L1 blockade with atezolizumab in urothelial cancer. Blood samples gave median yields of approximately 130,000 T cells and 80,000 to 90,000 unique TCRs, along with a median clonality of around 0.075. Pretreatment blood TCR-seq was available for about 30 patients, at least one posttreatment blood collection was obtained for 25 or so patients, and tumor TCR-seq was available for 25 or so patients.

V was cut back by 4 bases and J by 4 bases, leaving a gap of 20 bases between them. The CDR3 sequence holds 16 residues, the cysteine and phenylalanine included. The only DNA kept is the CDR3, 48 bases in frame from the first base. CDR1 and CDR2, looked up from the germline V gene (reference sequence), are SEHNR and FQNEAQ. The time point label corresponds to: pretreatment peripheral blood. The cohort comprised around 30 patients with locally advanced or metastatic urothelial carcinoma treated at Memorial Sloan Kettering on a trial protocol. Peripheral blood mononuclear cells were collected pretreatment and during treatment, with between 1 and 8 total time points per patient. The Qiagen DNeasy Blood extraction kit was used to purify genomic DNA from total PBMCs and tumor samples. Collected pretreatment and during treatment, PBMCs were isolated and stored as previously described. Synthetic TCR analog templates were spiked into each PCR to estimate absolute template abundance from read counts. The immunoSEQ assay used bias-controlled V and J gene primers to amplify TCRbeta CDR3 regions from genomic DNA. Sequencing of rearranged TCRbeta segments was performed at approximately 20X coverage. As for how the authors treated the data: Sequencing errors were corrected by clustering, and CDR3s were annotated against IMGT so that V, D and J genes could be assigned. Out-of-frame and stop-codon sequences were excluded, and only productive TCRbeta rearrangements were used in downstream analyses. To compute clonality, Shannon entropy was normalized by the log of the number of unique productive sequences and then subtracted from one. Clones differing between time points or between blood and tumor were identified by Fisher's exact test with Benjamini-Hochberg correction at adjusted p below 0.01. The source is immuneACCESS, and TCRdb retained only in-frame sequences with V and J called. Part of the clones is not carried over; for the studies checked, unresolved V genes explain less than half of this, and the remainder is unexplained. Clone size and the V and J calls come from that table; the DNA yielded D and trimming. The table for this sample lists about 63,000 clones; roughly four fifths of them were counted only once. The biggest ten clones account for more than 5% of the sample.

What the research found in general, with its limitations: Because of the small sample size (n of about 30) and the many exploratory analyses performed, the results are intended to be regarded as hypothesis-generating. At 3 weeks after the start of treatment, tumor-associated TCR clones in peripheral blood had expanded more in patients with durable benefit (n ≈ 20, p = 0.022). A pretreatment peripheral blood TCR clonality below the median was linked to improved progression-free and overall survival.

The starting material was PBMCs, obtained around atezolizumab (anti-PD-L1) treatment. Recombination linked TRBV7-9 to TRBJ2-7; confidence is insufficient to name the D gene. The origin of this receptor is a man aged 65 to 79 with urothelial cancer. The CDR3 is CASSSERSRSYYEQYF. The DNA sequence reads TGTGCCAGCAGCTCCGAGAGGTCCCGTTCATATTACGAGCAGTACTTC.